This TCR beta chain was obtained from a study of lymphopenia after photon versus proton radiotherapy (dated by TCRdb to 2018 to 2020). In the study overall: The study compared the immunological effects of photon versus proton radiation therapy in patients with gastrointestinal tumors who developed high-grade lymphopenia. The study was designed to characterize how the impact on the immune system differs between the two radiation modalities. The cohort comprised 20 patients with gastrointestinal tumors who received either photon or proton therapy and then developed lymphopenia. Study-level results and caveats: Across the cohort, a larger post-nadir drop in TCR diversity was inversely correlated with overall survival time among patients who died. The survival association was assessed only in patients who died, and better survival with proton therapy was presented by the authors as a possibility rather than a demonstrated result. Once the lymphocyte count had reached its nadir, the repertoires of photon-treated patients showed oligoclonal expansion, particularly of CD8+ Temra cells, and this expansion drove the decline in diversity. Proton-treated patients stayed relatively stable during treatment, while photon-treated patients lost naive T cells and TCR diversity and gained effector/memory populations.

Library preparation was by the immunoSEQ multiplex PCR assay. T cell repertoires were profiled by deep sequencing of rearranged TCR beta loci, alongside multiparametric flow cytometry. The table was pulled from immuneACCESS by TCRdb, which kept in-frame rearrangements only. Such tables lose some clones; where checked, under half of the loss comes from unresolved V genes, and the rest has no known cause. The sample records fewer than 65,000 clones, 70% to 90% of which are singletons. The leading ten clones occupy 2% to 3% of the sample. As to this clone: Its antigen remains unidentified. Qualities for individual bases were not recorded, and no much larger clone is one base off.

The specimen comprised peripheral blood, sampled from a patient treated with photon-based radiotherapy. The clonotype was recovered from a man in his forties with gastric cancer.

The nucleotides read TGTGCCAGCAGTTGGGGTACTAATGAAAAACTGTTTTTT. Its protein is CASSWGTNEKLFF. The chain joins TRBV2 to TRBJ1-4, with the identity of the D gene unclear. Inclusive of the bounding cysteine and phenylalanine, the CDR3 is 13 residues long. The retained sequence is limited to the CDR3, 39 bases, with the frame set at the first base. The junction shows trimming of 5 bases on V and 2 bases on J, plus 6 bases between the germline ends. In the germline V gene, CDR1 corresponds to SNHLY and CDR2 to FYNNEI.